The 31 T cell receptor beta chains listed next were all sequenced from one sample in a study of long-term antiretroviral therapy in people with HIV. Survey level was the resolution at which the v3.0 immunoSEQ assay ran. Produced via immunoSEQ multiplex PCR; TCRdb's table is partial and in-frame only. The profile shows over 25,000 clones, just over 85% of them singletons. The source material was unsorted PBMCs, sampled 0.8 years after starting antiretroviral therapy. These receptors all come from a woman in her thirties with HIV.

The sample holds one count of this clone. The V call is TRBV10-1, the J call TRBJ2-3; 7 nucleotides match TRBD1. CDR1 and CDR2 (germline): WNHNN, SYGVQD (reference sequence). This CDR3 has 16 residues. The junction had 10 bases not matched to a gene; V was cut back by 4 bases and J by 3 bases. The CDR3 is CASSGTGAVVTDTQYF. Here the CDR3 DNA reads TGCGCCAGCAGTGGCACAGGGGCCGTCGTGACAGATACGCAGTATTTT.

The chain links TRBV5-1 to TRBJ1-2, with TRBD1 matching over 7 bases. The CDR3 covers 15 residues. V shed 0 bases, J shed 2 bases, and the junction held 4 bases outside the gene matches. CDR1 SGHRS and CDR2 YFSETQ come from the germline V gene. CDR3 bases: TGCGCCAGCAGCTTGGAGCCGGACAGGAACTATGGCTACACCTTC. Its translation is CASSLEPDRNYGYTF.

The rearrangement links TRBV5-1 to TRBJ2-3, with 8 bases that match TRBD2. J gave up 0 bases and V 0 bases, and 6 bases lay outside the gene matches. Germline V gene lookup returns CDR1 SGHRS and CDR2 YFSETQ. The CDR3 totals 17 residues. The CDR3 region has the DNA TGCGCCAGCAGCTTGGTGCCGGGCGGGAGGAGCACAGATACGCAGTATTTT. Amino acid sequence: CASSLVPGGRSTDTQYF. Together with reference TRBV5-1 and TRBJ2-3, the CDR3 gives the full variable domain: KAGVTQTPRYLIKTRGQQVTLSCSPISGHRSVSWYQQTPGQGLQFLFEYFSETQRNKGNFPGRFSGRQFSNSRSEMNVSTLELGDSALYLCASSLVPGGRSTDTQYFGPGTRLTVL.

V usage is TRBV5-6 and J usage is TRBJ1-1, with TRBD1 as a possible D gene (5 bases). V was pared by 0 bases and J by 4 bases, with 13 bases between. Germline V CDR1 and CDR2: SGHDT, YYEEEE. The CDR3 extends over 15 amino acids. CDR3 DNA: TGTGCCAGCAGCTTGGATTTGGGGCTGGGCACTGAAGCTTTCTTT. This encodes CASSLDLGLGTEAFF.

The chain joins TRBV5-3 to TRBJ1-2, with a possible D match to TRBD1 (6 bases). TRBV5-3 qualifies as an ORF whose function is uncertain. The CDR3 loop spans 15 amino acids. V was shortened by 1 base and J by 14 bases, with 24 bases between the two germline ends. The CDR3 coding sequence is TGTGCCAGAAGCTTGACGGGGGCCATGGCGGTTGGGTCGACCTTC. It specifies CARSLTGAMAVGSTF.

This chain connects TRBV18 to TRBJ1-2; tentative D call: TRBD1 (6 bases). The CDR3 totals 13 residues. V gave up 6 bases and J gave up 3 bases, with 11 bases separating them. Germline V CDR1 and CDR2: KGHSH, LQKENI. CDR3 amino acids: CASSSGEDYGYTF. Written as DNA, the CDR3 is TGTGCCAGCTCCTCAGGGGAGGACTATGGCTACACCTTC.

This clone occurred once. The rearrangement uses TRBV6-5 and TRBJ2-5; D is unresolved. Germline V lookup: CDR1 MNHEY, CDR2 SVGAGI. The CDR3 has 14 residues. V was trimmed by 2 bases and J by 5 bases, leaving 12 bases between them. The CDR3 nucleotides read TGTGCCAGCAGTTACATTGGATCCGCGGAGACCCAGTACTTC. This gives the protein CASSYIGSAETQYF.

The chain couples TRBV14 to TRBJ1-1; D remains ambiguous. The CDR3 sequence is 12 residues long. The germline CDR1 and CDR2 sequences are SGHDN and FVKESK. V was cut by 4 bases and J by 6 bases, with 9 bases left in between. CDR3 bases: TGTGCCAGCAGCCGGCAGAGATCTGAAGCTTTCTTT. Protein product: CASSRQRSEAFF.

The chain recombines TRBV9 with TRBJ2-2; 8 bases align to TRBD1. V was clipped by 4 bases and J by 3 bases; unmatched bases: 8. The germline V gene encodes CDR1 SGDLS and CDR2 YYNGEE. There are 16 residues in the CDR3. CDR3 in DNA: TGTGCCAGCAGCCCCAAGACAGGGGCGGACACCGGGGAGCTGTTTTTT. Encoded protein: CASSPKTGADTGELFF.

This clone was observed once. This rearrangement joins TRBV27 to TRBJ2-4, with TRBD2 identical over 7 bases. After removal of 3 bases from V and 9 bases from J, the junction contained 5 bases not matched to a gene. CDR1 is MNHEY and CDR2 is SMNVEV in the germline V gene (reference sequence). This CDR3 region has 13 residues. The chain's CDR3 is CASSLGGFGIQYF. The CDR3 DNA reads as TGTGCCAGCAGTTTGGGGGGGTTTGGCATTCAGTACTTC.

This clone was recorded once. This chain uses TRBV11-3 with TRBJ2-1; 7 nucleotides line up with TRBD2. Trimming at V came to 5 bases and at J to 8 bases, leaving 12 bases not matched to a gene. Germline V CDR1 and CDR2: SGHNT, YENEEA. The CDR3 has 15 amino acids. The CDR3 here is CASSRGPSREDEQFF. The DNA for the CDR3 is TGTGCCAGCAGCCGAGGGCCTTCCCGGGAGGATGAGCAGTTCTTC.

This clone was observed a few times. This rearrangement joins TRBV30 to TRBJ1-6, with D uncertain. The CDR3 totals 13 residues. Germline V gene lookup returns CDR1 GTSNPN and CDR2 SVGIG (reference sequence). Trimming cost V 1 base and J 6 bases, with 7 bases left between them. The chain's CDR3 is CAWSGAGNSPLHF. CDR3 DNA: TGTGCCTGGAGTGGGGCGGGTAATTCACCCCTCCACTTT.

The rearrangement uses TRBV11-2 and TRBJ1-4; 7 nucleotides align to TRBD1. Germline V gives CDR1 SGHAT, CDR2 FQNNGV. V was pared by 5 bases and J by 4 bases, with 4 bases of the junction left unmatched. The CDR3 has 14 amino acids. In DNA form, the CDR3 reads TGTGCCAGCAGCATGGGACAGATTAATGAAAAACTGTTTTTT. It codes for CASSMGQINEKLFF.

This chain links TRBV5-1 with TRBJ2-3, with D perhaps TRBD2 (6 bases). The CDR3 is 15 amino acids. Germline CDR1 reads SGHRS; CDR2 reads YFSETQ. Trimming stripped 2 bases from V and 0 bases from J, with 10 bases between. The CDR3 coding sequence is TGCGCCAGCAGCTTTGGAGGGGATAGCACAGATACGCAGTATTTT. Translating it yields CASSFGGDSTDTQYF.

The chain uses TRBV28 and TRBJ1-2, with D possibly matching TRBD1 (5 bases). The V end lost 9 bases, the J end lost 4 bases, and 18 bases lay between the germline ends. The CDR3 length is 14 residues. Germline V gene sequence: CDR1 MDHEN, CDR2 SYDVKM. The CDR3 DNA follows: TGTGCCAGTGGGGGGGAAATAGGAGTCTATGGCTACACCTTC. It is translated as CASGGEIGVYGYTF.

The CDR3 region is CASRYSQNSLGAREKLFF. CDR3 nucleotide sequence: TGTGCCAGCCGATACTCTCAGAACTCCCTAGGGGCGCGAGAAAAACTGTTTTTT. The chain has TRBV2 and TRBJ1-4, with D possibly matching TRBD1 (5 bases). The CDR3 is 18 residues long. Germline CDR1 SNHLY, CDR2 FYNNEI. Deletions cut 8 bases from V and 8 bases from J, with 30 bases between.

The chain couples TRBV18 to TRBJ1-6; D not certain. Germline V gene sequence: CDR1 KGHSH, CDR2 LQKENI. V was trimmed by 3 bases and J by 7 bases, leaving 7 bases between them. This CDR3 is 13 amino acids long. The DNA of the CDR3 is TGTGCCAGCTCACCTATCCTAAATTCACCCCTCCACTTT. Translated: CASSPILNSPLHF.

The CDR3 bases are TGTGCCAGCGGGTGGGACCTTGAGCTAGCGGGGGGGCACGGTACGCAGTATTTT. Protein sequence: CASGWDLELAGGHGTQYF. The chain has TRBV5-4 and TRBJ2-3; 12 bases agree with TRBD2. The J segment lost 8 bases and the V segment lost 7 bases, leaving 20 bases of the junction unmatched. There are 18 residues in the CDR3. Germline V gene data show CDR1 as SGHNT and CDR2 as YYREEE (reference sequence). Full variable domain (rest looked up from reference TRBV5-4 and TRBJ2-3): ETGVTQSPTHLIKTRGQQVTLRCSSQSGHNTVSWYQQALGQGPQFIFQYYREEENGRGNFPPRFSGLQFPNYSSELNVNALELDDSALYLCASGWDLELAGGHGTQYFGPGTRLTVL.

The chain employs TRBV12-5 and TRBJ1-2, with unresolved D. Trimming took off 9 bases at V and 8 bases at J, with 25 bases between the two ends. CDR1 and CDR2 from the germline V gene are LGHNT and FRNRAP. The CDR3 has 15 amino acids. The CDR3 loop is CASHSGGLPLYGYTF. CDR3 in DNA: TGTGCTAGCCACTCGGGTGGACTGCCACTCTACGGCTACACCTTC.

The gene calls are TRBV7-9 and TRBJ2-1; 11 bases are shared with TRBD2. From germline, CDR1 is SEHNR and CDR2 FQNEAQ (reference sequence). Germline trimming cut 0 bases from V and 8 bases from J; bases unmatched to any gene: 3. This CDR3 contains 15 residues. CDR3 protein: CASSLASGGAYEQFF. The CDR3 DNA reads TGTGCCAGCAGCTTAGCTAGCGGGGGGGCCTATGAGCAGTTCTTC.

This chain uses TRBV6-1 with TRBJ2-1; 9 bases fit TRBD1. The V segment lost 10 bases and the J segment 7 bases; nucleotides outside the gene matches: 11. This CDR3 comprises 14 residues. The germline gives CDR1 MNHNS, CDR2 SASEGT. The CDR3: CATSRQGGVNEQFF. In DNA, the CDR3 is TGTGCCACCAGCCGACAGGGGGGAGTGAATGAGCAGTTCTTC.

This clone was recorded only once. V and J are TRBV25-1 and TRBJ1-2; D perhaps matches TRBD1 (6 bases). The CDR3 sequence is 14 residues long. CDR1 and CDR2 from the germline V gene are MGHDK and SYGVNS. V lost 6 bases and J lost 7, with 18 bases in between. This CDR3 is CASRLQGPSGGYTF. In DNA form, the CDR3 reads TGTGCCAGCAGACTACAGGGTCCCTCGGGTGGCTACACCTTC.

The chain recombines TRBV6-5 with TRBJ1-1; D unclear. Between the trimmed V and J ends, which lost 5 bases and 1 base, there was a span of 5 bases. The length of the CDR3 is 12 residues. Germline V lookup: CDR1 MNHEY, CDR2 SVGAGI. The CDR3 sequence: CASSSRNTEAFF. CDR3 DNA: TGTGCCAGCAGTAGTCGGAACACTGAAGCTTTCTTT.

In nucleotides, the CDR3 is TGTGCCAGCAGTGCCTTCTACGAGCAGTACTTC. Amino acid sequence: CASSAFYEQYF. The rearrangement uses TRBV2 and TRBJ2-7; no firm D call. The CDR3 loop spans 11 amino acids. The V end lost 4 bases, the J end lost 3 bases, and 4 bases lay between the germline ends. Germline loops: CDR1 SNHLY, CDR2 FYNNEI.

The V gene is TRBV2, the J gene TRBJ2-1; 8 bases line up with TRBD1. Germline assignment: CDR1 SNHLY and CDR2 FYNNEI. V shed 10 bases and J 6 bases; nucleotides not matched to a gene: 11. The CDR3 is 14 amino acids. CDR3 nucleotide sequence: TGTGCCATCTACGACAGGGGCTCCCCCAATGAGCAGTTCTTC. Translated, it gives CAIYDRGSPNEQFF.

The CDR3: CAISESGEGDTEAFF. The CDR3 nucleotides are TGTGCCATCAGTGAGTCAGGCGAGGGGGACACTGAAGCTTTCTTT. The chain couples TRBV10-3 to TRBJ1-1; maybe TRBD1 (6 bases). V lost 0 bases and J 3 bases, leaving 11 bases between the germline ends. CDR3 length: 15 residues. Germline values: CDR1 ENHRY, CDR2 SYGVKD.

The CDR3 nucleotides read TGTGCCAGCAGGCAGCGGGGGGCCGGCACAGATACGCAGTATTTT. Translation: CASRQRGAGTDTQYF. The V gene is TRBV28, the J gene TRBJ2-3; 9 nucleotides line up with TRBD2. This CDR3 spans 15 amino acids. The germline V gene encodes CDR1 MDHEN and CDR2 SYDVKM. After removal of 6 bases from V and 1 base from J, the junction contained 5 bases not matched to a gene.

The chain joins TRBV6-1 to TRBJ2-1; D gene unclear. Germline-derived CDR1 and CDR2 are MNHNS and SASEGT. Trimming stripped 6 bases from V and 5 bases from J, with 14 bases between. The CDR3 has 14 residues. For the CDR3, the DNA is TGTGCCAGCAGGCGTTCGGGCTGGGACAATGAGCAGTTCTTC. Encoded protein: CASRRSGWDNEQFF.

The chain has TRBV2 and TRBJ2-5; TRBD1 matches at 8 bases. The V gene's germline CDR1 is SNHLY and CDR2 FYNNEI. The CDR3 is 16 amino acids. V gave up 3 bases and J gave up 4 bases; unmatched junction bases: 10. CDR3 sequence: CASSEQDRGLRETQYF. For the CDR3, the DNA is TGTGCCAGCAGTGAGCAAGACAGGGGCTTGCGAGAGACCCAGTACTTC.

The chain couples TRBV5-6 to TRBJ2-3; 9 nucleotides agree with TRBD2. Germline V gene data show CDR1 as SGHDT and CDR2 as YYEEEE. The CDR3 loop spans 16 amino acids. V shed 0 bases, J shed 2 bases, and the junction held 4 bases outside the gene matches. The CDR3 here is CASSLELAGTTDTQYF. In DNA form, the CDR3 reads TGTGCCAGCAGCTTGGAGCTAGCGGGGACCACAGATACGCAGTATTTT.

This chain joins TRBV11-3 and TRBJ2-5; no firm D call. The CDR3 contains 12 residues. Germline lookup yields CDR1 SGHNT and CDR2 YENEEA. V was cut by 0 bases and J by 1 base, with 0 bases left in between. CDR3 nucleotide sequence: TGTGCCAGCAGCTTAGACCAAGAGACCCAGTACTTC. Translation: CASSLDQETQYF. The variable domain in full, with the rest retrieved from reference TRBV11-3 and TRBJ2-5, is EAGVVQSPRYKIIEKKQPVAFWCNPISGHNTLYWYLQNLGQGPELLIRYENEEAVDDSQLPKDRFSAERLKGVDSTLKIQPAELGDSAVYLCASSLDQETQYFGPGTRLLVL.